This is a list of T cell receptor beta chains from one sample in a study of control samples from healthy donors and cancer patients. Generated by immunoSEQ multiplex PCR, the TCRdb table keeps only in-frame clones and is missing some. The sample contains around 80,000 clones, nearly 90% of which appear only once. The material sequenced was blood. These TCRs come from a woman between 45 and 60 years old in good health. Each CDR3 is given with its conserved first and last residue. The D gene is left open where the match is weak. Clone sizes are given selectively: once, few, many, or a class where the clone is expanded.

NA | TRBJ2-5 | TRBV2 | TRBD1 | CASSGRTGEQETQYF | TGTGCCAGCAGTGGAAGGACAGGTGAACAAGAGACCCAGTACTTC
NA | TRBJ1-2 | TRBV29-1 | NA | CSVEDLQGREGGYTF | TGCAGCGTTGAAGATCTACAGGGTCGTGAGGGTGGCTACACCTTC
few | TRBJ1-3 | TRBV4-1 | NA | CASSPAGNTIYF | TGCGCCAGCAGCCCCGCTGGAAACACCATATATTTT
NA | TRBJ1-4 | TRBV5-8 | NA | CASSLRVKSEKLFF | TGTGCCAGCAGCTTGAGGGTTAAGTCTGAAAAACTGTTTTTT
few | TRBJ1-2 | TRBV5-6 | NA | CASSLGAYYGYTF | TGTGCCAGCAGCTTGGGGGCCTACTATGGCTACACCTTC
NA | TRBJ2-4 | TRBV7-9 | NA | CASSLGSGAKNIQYF | TGTGCCAGCAGCTTAGGTTCGGGAGCCAAAAACATTCAGTACTTC
NA | TRBJ2-7 | TRBV5-1 | NA | CASSLGTAVDEQYF | TGCGCCAGCAGCTTGGGAACAGCAGTTGACGAGCAGTACTTC
NA | TRBJ2-7 | TRBV5-1 | TRBD1 | CASRVGFGTGGPYEQYF | TGCGCCAGCAGAGTTGGGTTTGGGACAGGGGGCCCCTACGAGCAGTACTTC
NA | TRBJ2-7 | TRBV4-1 | TRBD1 | CASSQAGTGGYEQYF | TGCGCCAGCAGCCAAGCCGGGACAGGGGGTTACGAGCAGTACTTC
NA | TRBJ2-3 | TRBV7-8 | NA | CASSWQGGIITDTQYF | TGTGCCAGCAGCTGGCAGGGCGGGATAATCACAGATACGCAGTATTTT
NA | TRBJ1-5 | TRBV27 | TRBD1 | CASSGGQAVQPQHF | TGTGCCAGCAGTGGCGGACAGGCTGTCCAGCCCCAGCATTTT